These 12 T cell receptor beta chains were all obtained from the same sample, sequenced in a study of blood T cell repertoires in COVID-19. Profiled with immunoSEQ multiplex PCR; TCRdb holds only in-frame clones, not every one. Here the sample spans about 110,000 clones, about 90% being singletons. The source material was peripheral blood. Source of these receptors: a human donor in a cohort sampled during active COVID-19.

The CDR3 bases are TGTGCCTGGGACAGGGCCTATGGGTACACTGAAGCTTTCTTT. Translating gives CAWDRAYGYTEAFF. The V call is TRBV30, the J call TRBJ1-1; TRBD1 agrees at 7 bases. Trimming took 5 bases from V and 3 from J; bases not matched to a gene: 9. This CDR3 is built from 14 residues. Germline V CDR1 and CDR2: GTSNPN, SVGIG (reference sequence).

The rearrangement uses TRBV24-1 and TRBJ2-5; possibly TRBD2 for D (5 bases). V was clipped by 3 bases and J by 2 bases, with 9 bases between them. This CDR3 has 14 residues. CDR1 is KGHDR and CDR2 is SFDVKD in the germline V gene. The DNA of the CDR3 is TGTGCCACCAGTGATCCAGGACTGCAAGAGACCCAGTACTTC. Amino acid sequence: CATSDPGLQETQYF.

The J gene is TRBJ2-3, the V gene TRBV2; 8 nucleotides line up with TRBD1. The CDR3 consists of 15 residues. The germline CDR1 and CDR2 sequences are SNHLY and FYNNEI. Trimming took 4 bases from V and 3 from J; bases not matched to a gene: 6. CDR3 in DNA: TGTGCCAGCAGTGTGGCAGGGGGCACGACAGATACGCAGTATTTT. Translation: CASSVAGGTTDTQYF.

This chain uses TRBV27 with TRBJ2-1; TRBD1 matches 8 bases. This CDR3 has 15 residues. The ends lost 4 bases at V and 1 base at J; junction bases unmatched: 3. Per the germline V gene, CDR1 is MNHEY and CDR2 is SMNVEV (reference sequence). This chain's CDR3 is CASSYDRGSYNEQFF. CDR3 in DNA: TGTGCCAGCAGTTACGACAGGGGTTCCTACAATGAGCAGTTCTTC.

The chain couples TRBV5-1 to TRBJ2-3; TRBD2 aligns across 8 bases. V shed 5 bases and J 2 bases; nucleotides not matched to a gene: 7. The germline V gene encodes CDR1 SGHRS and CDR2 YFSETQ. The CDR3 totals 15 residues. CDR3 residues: CASSEAGDITDTQYF. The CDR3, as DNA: TGCGCCAGCAGTGAAGCGGGAGACATCACAGATACGCAGTATTTT. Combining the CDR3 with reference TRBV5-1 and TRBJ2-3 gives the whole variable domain KAGVTQTPRYLIKTRGQQVTLSCSPISGHRSVSWYQQTPGQGLQFLFEYFSETQRNKGNFPGRFSGRQFSNSRSEMNVSTLELGDSALYLCASSEAGDITDTQYFGPGTRLTVL.

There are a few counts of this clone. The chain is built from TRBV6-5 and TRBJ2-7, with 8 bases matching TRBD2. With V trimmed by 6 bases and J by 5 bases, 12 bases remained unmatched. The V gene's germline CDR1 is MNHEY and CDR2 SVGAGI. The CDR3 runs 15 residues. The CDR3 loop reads CASRTPGGGKDEQYF. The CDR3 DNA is TGTGCCAGCAGAACCCCCGGGGGGGGGAAGGACGAGCAGTACTTC.

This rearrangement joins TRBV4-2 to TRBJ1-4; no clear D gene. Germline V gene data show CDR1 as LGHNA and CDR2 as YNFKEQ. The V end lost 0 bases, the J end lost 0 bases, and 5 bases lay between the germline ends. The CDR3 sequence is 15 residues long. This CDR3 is CASSQESATNEKLFF. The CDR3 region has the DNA TGTGCCAGCAGCCAAGAATCAGCAACTAATGAAAAACTGTTTTTT.

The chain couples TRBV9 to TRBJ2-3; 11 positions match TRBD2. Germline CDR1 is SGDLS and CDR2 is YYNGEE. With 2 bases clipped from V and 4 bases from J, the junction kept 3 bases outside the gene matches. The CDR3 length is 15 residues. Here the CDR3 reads CASSVTSGTADTQYF. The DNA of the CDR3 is TGTGCCAGCAGCGTGACTAGCGGGACAGCAGATACGCAGTATTTT.

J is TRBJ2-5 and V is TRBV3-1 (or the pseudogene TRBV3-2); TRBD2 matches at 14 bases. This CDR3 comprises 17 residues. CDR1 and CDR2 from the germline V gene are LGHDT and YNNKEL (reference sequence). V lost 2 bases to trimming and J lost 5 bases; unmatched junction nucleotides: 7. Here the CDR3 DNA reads TGTGCCAGCAGCCAACGGACTAGCGGGGGGTCCTATGAGACCCAGTACTTC. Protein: CASSQRTSGGSYETQYF.

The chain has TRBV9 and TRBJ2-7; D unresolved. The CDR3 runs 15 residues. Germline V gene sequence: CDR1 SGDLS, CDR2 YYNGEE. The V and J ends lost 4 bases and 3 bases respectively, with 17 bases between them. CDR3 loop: CASSPREASYYEQYF. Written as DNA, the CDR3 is TGTGCCAGCAGCCCCCGTGAAGCCTCCTACTACGAGCAGTACTTC.

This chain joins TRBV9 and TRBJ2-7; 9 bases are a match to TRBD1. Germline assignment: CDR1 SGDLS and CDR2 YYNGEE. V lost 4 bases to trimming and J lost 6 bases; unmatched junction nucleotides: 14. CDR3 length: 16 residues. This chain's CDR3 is CASSPPDRGSSGEQYF. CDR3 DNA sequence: TGTGCCAGCAGCCCCCCCGACAGGGGGTCGTCAGGCGAGCAGTACTTC.

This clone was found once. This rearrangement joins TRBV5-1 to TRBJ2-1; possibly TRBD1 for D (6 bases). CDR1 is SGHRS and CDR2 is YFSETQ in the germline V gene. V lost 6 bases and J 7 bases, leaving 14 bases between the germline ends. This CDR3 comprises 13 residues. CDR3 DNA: TGCGCCAGCAAACAGGGTACGGGGAATGAGCAGTTCTTC. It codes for CASKQGTGNEQFF.